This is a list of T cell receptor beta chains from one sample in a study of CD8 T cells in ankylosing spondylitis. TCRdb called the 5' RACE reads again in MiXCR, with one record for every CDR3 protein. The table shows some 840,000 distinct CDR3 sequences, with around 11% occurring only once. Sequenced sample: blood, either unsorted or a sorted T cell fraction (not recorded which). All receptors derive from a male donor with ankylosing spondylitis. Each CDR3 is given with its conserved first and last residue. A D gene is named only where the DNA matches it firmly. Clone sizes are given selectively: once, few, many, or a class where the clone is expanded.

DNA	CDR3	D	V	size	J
TGTGCCAGCAGTTTACGAGACAGGCCTGACTTGGATGGCTACACCTTC	CASSLRDRPDLDGYTF	-	TRBV27	-	TRBJ1-2
TGTGCCAGCAGTCTTTGGACAGGAGTTTATTCACCCCTCCACTTT	CASSLWTGVYSPLHF	TRBD1	TRBV7-2	-	TRBJ1-6
TGTGCCAGCAGTGAGAAGAATCAGCCCCAGCATTTT	CASSEKNQPQHF	-	TRBV6-4	-	TRBJ1-5
TGTGCCATCAGGGAACAGGGGTTCAATCAGCCCCAGCATTTT	CAIREQGFNQPQHF	TRBD1	TRBV10-3	many	TRBJ1-5
TGCAGTGGAATCCTAGCGAACCAAGAGACCCAGTACTTC	CSGILANQETQYF	-	TRBV20-1	-	TRBJ2-5
TGTGCCAGCAGCGTTAGGGACACTCGGATCTCCTCCACCGGGGAGCTGTTTTTT	CASSVRDTRISSTGELFF	-	TRBV9	-	TRBJ2-2
TGTGCCAGCAGCCCTTCGCAGGGGTGGGAGACCCAGTACTTC	CASSPSQGWETQYF	-	TRBV7-2	few	TRBJ2-5
TGTGCCAGCAGTTTTAGCCGGGAAGAGACCCAGTACTTC	CASSFSREETQYF	-	TRBV28	many	TRBJ2-5
TGTGCCAGCAGCCAAGAAGCGGGGATGGGCGAAAAACTGTTTTTT	CASSQEAGMGEKLFF	-	TRBV4-2	-	TRBJ1-4
TGCAGTGCTTTTACTAGCGGGGGGGGAGAGACCCAGTACTTC	CSAFTSGGGETQYF	TRBD2	TRBV20-1	-	TRBJ2-5
TGTGCCAGCACCCGGGGGCGCGGCACCGGGGAGCTGTTTTTT	CASTRGRGTGELFF	-	TRBV6-1	-	TRBJ2-2
TGCAGTGCCATGCCCCTGACTAGCGGGTATGAAGATACGCAGTATTTT	CSAMPLTSGYEDTQYF	TRBD2	TRBV20-1	-	TRBJ2-3
TGCAGCGTTACCGGGGCGAACACTGAAGCTTTCTTT	CSVTGANTEAFF	-	TRBV29-1	few	TRBJ1-1
TGCGCCAGCAGCCGAAGCCGGATATTAAGCCACGAGCAGTACTTC	CASSRSRILSHEQYF	-	TRBV5-1	many	TRBJ2-7
TGTGCCAGCAGCCAATCAGCGGGGCTGAACGAGCAGTACTTC	CASSQSAGLNEQYF	TRBD2	TRBV7-2	few	TRBJ2-7
TGTGCCAGCAGCCCGCGGGTGACGAACACCGGGGAGCTGTTTTTT	CASSPRVTNTGELFF	-	TRBV4-2	few	TRBJ2-2
TGTGCCAGCAGTTTCGCAGGTCGTTCACCCCTCCACTTT	CASSFAGRSPLHF	-	TRBV12-3/TRBV12-4	few	TRBJ1-6
TGCAGTGGAGAGGATAGTAGCGGCATCTCGGATACGCAGTATTTT	CSGEDSSGISDTQYF	-	TRBV20-1	-	TRBJ2-3
TGTGCCAGCAGCTTAGAAGGACTAGCGGGAGTTCTCTCCTACGAGCAGTACTTC	CASSLEGLAGVLSYEQYF	TRBD2	TRBV11-2	few	TRBJ2-7
TGTGCCAGCAGCCCCCTAGTAAGAGGTGAGCAGTTCTTC	CASSPLVRGEQFF	-	TRBV7-2	-	TRBJ2-1
TGTGCCAGCAGTCGAGAGGGGACCTCCTACAATGAGCAGTTCTTC	CASSREGTSYNEQFF	-	TRBV12-3/TRBV12-4	many	TRBJ2-1
TGTGCCAGCAGCTTAGTTGGAGACCTGGGAGCTTTCTTT	CASSLVGDLGAFF	-	TRBV11-2	-	TRBJ1-1
TGTGCCAGCTCACCACCGGGAGGGGCTGGAAACACCATATATTTT	CASSPPGGAGNTIYF	-	TRBV18	-	TRBJ1-3
TGTGCCAGCAGCAGGTGGACTAGCGACTTCAATGAGCAGTTCTTC	CASSRWTSDFNEQFF	TRBD2	TRBV7-9	-	TRBJ2-1
TGTGCCAGCAGTTTAGAGACAGGGGGGATAGTTGGCTACACCTTC	CASSLETGGIVGYTF	TRBD1	TRBV28	many	TRBJ1-2
TGTGCCAGCAGCTTAGTGGCGGACAGCTCCTACGAGCAGTACTTC	CASSLVADSSYEQYF	-	TRBV7-2	-	TRBJ2-7
TGTGCCAGCAGTCTCCCTCTTTATAGCGGGAGGGGAGATACGCAGTATTTT	CASSLPLYSGRGDTQYF	TRBD2	TRBV6-1	-	TRBJ2-3
TGCAGTGCTAGAGTGCCCGGGGGGGGCGAGCAGTACTTC	CSARVPGGGEQYF	TRBD2	TRBV20-1	few	TRBJ2-7
TGCGCCAGCAGCTTGAGGGGACAGGTAATCCACGAGCAGTACTTC	CASSLRGQVIHEQYF	TRBD1	TRBV5-1	few	TRBJ2-7
TGTGCCACGGCGGACAGACGGGGGAATGATGAGCAGTTCTTC	CATADRRGNDEQFF	-	TRBV7-6	-	TRBJ2-1
TGCAGTGCTAGAGATGGGGTTGGTTATGGGGAAAAACTGTTTTTT	CSARDGVGYGEKLFF	-	TRBV20-1	few	TRBJ1-4
TGCGCCAGCAGCCAAGATCGGCCGGCTGGGGCCAACGTCCTGACTTTC	CASSQDRPAGANVLTF	-	TRBV4-3	-	TRBJ2-6
TGTGCCAGCAGCGTAGACCGGTGGGCCTACAATGAGCAGTTCTTC	CASSVDRWAYNEQFF	-	TRBV9	-	TRBJ2-1
TGTGCCATCACTGACGGTTCCTACGAGCAGTACTTC	CAITDGSYEQYF	-	TRBV10-3	many	TRBJ2-7
TGTGCCAGCAGTTCCCGGGACAGGGGGTCCATAAAGACCTATGGCTACACCTTC	CASSSRDRGSIKTYGYTF	TRBD1	TRBV27	-	TRBJ1-2
TGTGCCAGCAGTTGGGGCAGGGTCGCTGAAGCTTTCTTT	CASSWGRVAEAFF	-	TRBV6-5	many	TRBJ1-1
TGCGCCAGCAGCCGATCCCCTGGGGCCCCGAGGAGCAATCAGCCCCAGCATTTT	CASSRSPGAPRSNQPQHF	-	TRBV4-1	few	TRBJ1-5
TGCAGTGCACCGGGACAGAATCTCTATGGCTACACCTTC	CSAPGQNLYGYTF	TRBD1	TRBV20-1	few	TRBJ1-2
TGCGCCAGCAGCTTCGGGGCAGGCCTTAATGAAAAACTGTTTTTT	CASSFGAGLNEKLFF	-	TRBV5-1	-	TRBJ1-4
TGTGCCACCAGCAGATCTAACTTCAGAAAAAATGAGCAGTTCTTC	CATSRSNFRKNEQFF	-	TRBV15	-	TRBJ2-1
TGTGCCACCAGCCCGAGAACGGGGTTTCAGCCCCAGCATTTT	CATSPRTGFQPQHF	-	TRBV15	many	TRBJ1-5
TGTGCCAGCAGTCCACAATGGCAGGGAAATGAAAAACTGTTTTTT	CASSPQWQGNEKLFF	-	TRBV27	few	TRBJ1-4
TGTGCCAGCTCACCTGACCAGAACACTGAAGCTTTCTTT	CASSPDQNTEAFF	-	TRBV18	many	TRBJ1-1
TGTGCCAGCAGTTACAACCCCCCGGACAGGGTTGATTCACCCCTCCACTTT	CASSYNPPDRVDSPLHF	TRBD1	TRBV6-5	few	TRBJ1-6
TGTGCCAGCAGTTACGGGCAGGGGGAGGGTAACTATGGCTACACCTTC	CASSYGQGEGNYGYTF	TRBD1	TRBV6-5	-	TRBJ1-2
TGCAGTGCTAGAGGGGTTCTGGAGGGGCAACAGCGGGAGGGCCAGTTCTTC	CSARGVLEGQQREGQFF	TRBD2	TRBV20-1	few	TRBJ2-1
TGTGCCAGCAGCTTAAGATCCAGCGGGAGTCGCTTCGGTACGCAGTATTTT	CASSLRSSGSRFGTQYF	TRBD2	TRBV11-2	-	TRBJ2-3
TGCAGTGCTAGAGATAGTGGGATGAACACTGAAGCTTTCTTT	CSARDSGMNTEAFF	-	TRBV20-1	-	TRBJ1-1
TGTGCCAGCAGTTACCCAGGGGGTCGGAATGAGCAGTTCTTC	CASSYPGGRNEQFF	TRBD1	TRBV6-5	many	TRBJ2-1
TGTGCCAGCAGAGCGACAGCTTCATATGGCTACACCTTC	CASRATASYGYTF	-	TRBV6-1	few	TRBJ1-2
TGTGCCAGCAGATCCTCTAGGTCAGATACGCAGTATTTT	CASRSSRSDTQYF	-	TRBV6-5	many	TRBJ2-3
TGTGCCTGGAAGAGTGATTGGGCAGGAATAGGATTCTTC	CAWKSDWAGIGFF	-	TRBV30	few	TRBJ2-1
TGCGCCAGCAGCCATCAGGCAGGCTTAACAAATGAAGCTTTCTTT	CASSHQAGLTNEAFF	-	TRBV4-3	few	TRBJ1-1
TGTGCCAGCAGTTACCTGCCCGGAAGCGGGGAGCTGTTTTTT	CASSYLPGSGELFF	-	TRBV27	few	TRBJ2-2
TGTGCCAGCAGCCAAGATGGGGGATCCTATAATTCACCCCTCCACTTT	CASSQDGGSYNSPLHF	-	TRBV4-2	-	TRBJ1-6
TGCGCCAGCAGCCAAGTAAAGGGGGCGGTGGGCACTGAAGCTTTCTTT	CASSQVKGAVGTEAFF	TRBD1	TRBV4-1	-	TRBJ1-1